This is a list of T cell receptor beta chains from one sample in a study of technical replicates of blood from several donors. Repertoires were generated with immunoSEQ multiplex PCR, while TCRdb's copy carries only in-frame clones and drops some. The top ten hold about 0.26% of the sample, which has about 79,000 clones, roughly 92% seen once. Material: T cells isolated from PBMCs. The receptor source for this set is a human donor in good health. Each CDR3 is given with its conserved first and last residue. A D gene is named only where the DNA matches it firmly. Clone sizes are given selectively: once, few, many, or a class where the clone is expanded.

CDR3 DNA: TGCGCCAGCAGCTTTGGACAGGGAGAAGGCTACACCTTC
CDR3 protein: CASSFGQGEGYTF
J gene: TRBJ1-2
V gene: TRBV5-1
clone size: -
D gene: TRBD1

CDR3 DNA: TGCAGCGTTGAACGGGGGGGATCCGATGAGCAGTTCTTC
CDR3 protein: CSVERGGSDEQFF
J gene: TRBJ2-1
V gene: TRBV29-1
clone size: -
D gene: TRBD2

CDR3 DNA: TGCAGCGTTGTGGGGGCCCCCTACGAGCAGTACTTC
CDR3 protein: CSVVGAPYEQYF
J gene: TRBJ2-7
V gene: TRBV29-1
clone size: -
D gene: -

CDR3 DNA: TGTGCCATCAGAATGGCGGGGAGCGACGAGCAGTACTTC
CDR3 protein: CAIRMAGSDEQYF
J gene: TRBJ2-7
V gene: TRBV10-3
clone size: -
D gene: -

CDR3 DNA: TGTGCCAGCACCCGCGGGGGGGCGGGTGAGACCCAGTACTTC
CDR3 protein: CASTRGGAGETQYF
J gene: TRBJ2-5
V gene: TRBV7-9
clone size: -
D gene: TRBD2

CDR3 DNA: TGTGCCAGCAGTAGACAGTCTTCTGGAAACACCATATATTTT
CDR3 protein: CASSRQSSGNTIYF
J gene: TRBJ1-3
V gene: TRBV6-6
clone size: -
D gene: -

CDR3 DNA: TGCGCCAGCAGCTTTGGGACAGGGGGGACAGATACGCAGTATTTT
CDR3 protein: CASSFGTGGTDTQYF
J gene: TRBJ2-3
V gene: TRBV5-1
clone size: -
D gene: TRBD1

CDR3 DNA: TGTGCCAGCAGTTCTCCCTTAAGGTCAGGGTTAGTTGTTGACACCGGGGAGCTGTTTTTT
CDR3 protein: CASSSPLRSGLVVDTGELFF
J gene: TRBJ2-2
V gene: TRBV27
clone size: -
D gene: -

CDR3 DNA: TGTGCCAGCAGCTATCCATCTGGGGCCAACGTCCTGACTTTC
CDR3 protein: CASSYPSGANVLTF
J gene: TRBJ2-6
V gene: TRBV7-9
clone size: once
D gene: -

CDR3 DNA: TGTGCCAGCAGCTTAGATTTGGGGCAGGGTCAGAGAGATACGCAGTATTTT
CDR3 protein: CASSLDLGQGQRDTQYF
J gene: TRBJ2-3
V gene: TRBV7-9
clone size: -
D gene: -

CDR3 DNA: TGCGCCAGCAGCCTAAGAACAGGGGGGGATGAGCAGTTCTTC
CDR3 protein: CASSLRTGGDEQFF
J gene: TRBJ2-1
V gene: TRBV5-1
clone size: -
D gene: -

CDR3 DNA: TGTGCCAGCAGCCATGATTCCGGGACATCCTCCTACGAGCAGTACTTC
CDR3 protein: CASSHDSGTSSYEQYF
J gene: TRBJ2-7
V gene: TRBV14
clone size: -
D gene: -

CDR3 DNA: TGTGCCAGCAGTTTATATAGCCGGGGGGAGCAGTACTTC
CDR3 protein: CASSLYSRGEQYF
J gene: TRBJ2-7
V gene: TRBV27
clone size: -
D gene: -

CDR3 DNA: TGTGCCAGCAGTGACCTAAGCGGGGGGGACCCAGAGACCCAGTACTTC
CDR3 protein: CASSDLSGGDPETQYF
J gene: TRBJ2-5
V gene: TRBV6-1
clone size: -
D gene: TRBD2

CDR3 DNA: TGTGCCAGCCACCGGGACAGGGGGAACACTGAAGCTTTCTTT
CDR3 protein: CASHRDRGNTEAFF
J gene: TRBJ1-1
V gene: TRBV19
clone size: -
D gene: TRBD1

CDR3 DNA: TGTGCCAGCAGTAAGGTTCTAGCTCCGTCCAATGAGCAGTTCTTC
CDR3 protein: CASSKVLAPSNEQFF
J gene: TRBJ2-1
V gene: TRBV6-1
clone size: once
D gene: -

CDR3 DNA: TGTGCCAGCAGCGTAGATGGACTAGTCAATGAGCAGTTCTTC
CDR3 protein: CASSVDGLVNEQFF
J gene: TRBJ2-1
V gene: TRBV9
clone size: -
D gene: TRBD2

CDR3 DNA: TGCGCCAGCAGCCCCCACGACAGGCTGAACACTGAAGCTTTCTTT
CDR3 protein: CASSPHDRLNTEAFF
J gene: TRBJ1-1
V gene: TRBV5-1
clone size: -
D gene: -

CDR3 DNA: TGTGCCAGCAGCTCCCGACAGGGTGCGGGAAACACCATATATTTT
CDR3 protein: CASSSRQGAGNTIYF
J gene: TRBJ1-3
V gene: TRBV7-8
clone size: -
D gene: TRBD1

CDR3 DNA: TGTGCCAGCAGGGCCACCGGGACAGAAAGCGAAAAACTGTTTTTT
CDR3 protein: CASRATGTESEKLFF
J gene: TRBJ1-4
V gene: TRBV2
clone size: -
D gene: TRBD1

CDR3 DNA: TGTGCCAGCATTGAGGGGGGGACATCCTCACAGAAAGCTTTCTTT
CDR3 protein: CASIEGGTSSQKAFF
J gene: TRBJ1-1
V gene: TRBV6-5
clone size: -
D gene: -

CDR3 DNA: TGTGCCAGTAGTACTACAGGGGGAAGCTCCTACGAGCAGTACTTC
CDR3 protein: CASSTTGGSSYEQYF
J gene: TRBJ2-7
V gene: TRBV19
clone size: once
D gene: TRBD1

CDR3 DNA: TGCGCCAGCAGTGATAGTGGACAGGGAAACTATGGCTACACCTTC
CDR3 protein: CASSDSGQGNYGYTF
J gene: TRBJ1-2
V gene: TRBV10-2
clone size: -
D gene: TRBD1

CDR3 DNA: TGTGCCAGCAGCCGAATAACCTGGCCGGGGGGACGGAGAGATACGCAGTATTTT
CDR3 protein: CASSRITWPGGRRDTQYF
J gene: TRBJ2-3
V gene: TRBV14
clone size: -
D gene: TRBD2

CDR3 DNA: TGTGCCAGCAGTGCGTCCCCGTACCAAGAGACCCAGTACTTC
CDR3 protein: CASSASPYQETQYF
J gene: TRBJ2-5
V gene: TRBV28
clone size: -
D gene: -

CDR3 DNA: TGTGCCAGCAGCTTAGATCTGGGAGGGCCGGCGAACACCGGGGAGCTGTTTTTT
CDR3 protein: CASSLDLGGPANTGELFF
J gene: TRBJ2-2
V gene: TRBV11-2
clone size: -
D gene: TRBD2

CDR3 DNA: TGTGCCACCAGCTGGACAGGGGGCTACTACGAGCAGTACTTC
CDR3 protein: CATSWTGGYYEQYF
J gene: TRBJ2-7
V gene: TRBV15
clone size: -
D gene: TRBD1

CDR3 DNA: TGCGCCAGCAGCTTGCGGACTCAAGAGACCCAGTACTTC
CDR3 protein: CASSLRTQETQYF
J gene: TRBJ2-5
V gene: TRBV5-1
clone size: -
D gene: -

CDR3 DNA: TGTGCCAGCAGCCCCGGGACACCTGGAAACACCATATATTTT
CDR3 protein: CASSPGTPGNTIYF
J gene: TRBJ1-3
V gene: TRBV6-6
clone size: -
D gene: -

CDR3 DNA: TGTGCCAGCAGCATGAGAGGTCAAAACATTCAGTACTTC
CDR3 protein: CASSMRGQNIQYF
J gene: TRBJ2-4
V gene: TRBV7-8
clone size: -
D gene: -

CDR3 DNA: TGTGCCAGCAGCTTAGGGGGACTAGCGGGCTGGTACCAAGAGACCCAGTACTTC
CDR3 protein: CASSLGGLAGWYQETQYF
J gene: TRBJ2-5
V gene: TRBV7-8
clone size: -
D gene: TRBD2

CDR3 DNA: TGTGCCAGCAGCCCGCGACTAGCGGGGGGTCTAGTTCAGTACTTC
CDR3 protein: CASSPRLAGGLVQYF
J gene: TRBJ2-4
V gene: TRBV4-2
clone size: -
D gene: TRBD2

CDR3 DNA: TGCAGTGCACGGACTAATGAAAAACTGTTTTTT
CDR3 protein: CSARTNEKLFF
J gene: TRBJ1-4
V gene: TRBV20-1
clone size: once
D gene: -

CDR3 DNA: TGTGCCAGCAGCCCACCGGGGGTGACTAATGAAAAACTGTTTTTT
CDR3 protein: CASSPPGVTNEKLFF
J gene: TRBJ1-4
V gene: TRBV14
clone size: -
D gene: -

CDR3 DNA: TGCGCCAGCAGCTTTAGCGGGGGTGGCACAGATACGCAGTATTTT
CDR3 protein: CASSFSGGGTDTQYF
J gene: TRBJ2-3
V gene: TRBV5-1
clone size: -
D gene: TRBD2

CDR3 DNA: TGTGCCAGCAGCTTCGGTACGGGAGGACGAGAGACCCAGTACTTC
CDR3 protein: CASSFGTGGRETQYF
J gene: TRBJ2-5
V gene: TRBV13
clone size: -
D gene: TRBD2

CDR3 DNA: TGCGCCAGCAGCCAAGGGGGACTAGCGGACTCCTACGAGCAGTACTTC
CDR3 protein: CASSQGGLADSYEQYF
J gene: TRBJ2-7
V gene: TRBV4-1
clone size: -
D gene: TRBD2

CDR3 DNA: TGTGCCACCAGCAGAGATAAGGGACTTTATAGCAATCAGCCCCAGCATTTT
CDR3 protein: CATSRDKGLYSNQPQHF
J gene: TRBJ1-5
V gene: TRBV15
clone size: -
D gene: -

CDR3 DNA: TGTGCCCTATCTCGGGGGACGGGTCAGCCCCAGCATTTT
CDR3 protein: CALSRGTGQPQHF
J gene: TRBJ1-5
V gene: TRBV19
clone size: -
D gene: -

CDR3 DNA: TGTGCCAGCAGCTTAGCTCAGGGGATCGGCTACACCTTC
CDR3 protein: CASSLAQGIGYTF
J gene: TRBJ1-2
V gene: TRBV7-9
clone size: -
D gene: -

CDR3 DNA: TGTGCTAGTGGTTTCCCGGACAGGTCGGGGAACACTGAAGCTTTCTTT
CDR3 protein: CASGFPDRSGNTEAFF
J gene: TRBJ1-1
V gene: TRBV12-5
clone size: -
D gene: TRBD1

CDR3 DNA: TGCGCCAGCAGCTTGGAGGCAGGGGGTGATGGCTACACCTTC
CDR3 protein: CASSLEAGGDGYTF
J gene: TRBJ1-2
V gene: TRBV5-1
clone size: -
D gene: TRBD1

CDR3 DNA: TGTGCCAGCAGCCCTGGGACTCCTATTAGCCGAAACTACGGGCAGTACTTC
CDR3 protein: CASSPGTPISRNYGQYF
J gene: TRBJ2-7
V gene: TRBV11-2
clone size: once
D gene: -

CDR3 DNA: TGCAGCGTCCCATTGGGCCCATCCTACGAGCAGTACTTC
CDR3 protein: CSVPLGPSYEQYF
J gene: TRBJ2-7
V gene: TRBV29-1
clone size: -
D gene: -

CDR3 DNA: TGTGCCAGCAGCTTAGTGCGGGGGGCCTACGAGCAGTACTTC
CDR3 protein: CASSLVRGAYEQYF
J gene: TRBJ2-7
V gene: TRBV11-2
clone size: -
D gene: TRBD2

CDR3 DNA: TGTGCCAGCAGTGCCATAGGGACAGGGTTCTACAATGAGCAGTTCTTC
CDR3 protein: CASSAIGTGFYNEQFF
J gene: TRBJ2-1
V gene: TRBV6-1
clone size: once
D gene: TRBD1

CDR3 DNA: TGTGCCAGCGAGCGACGGAGCTATGGCTACACCTTC
CDR3 protein: CASERRSYGYTF
J gene: TRBJ1-2
V gene: TRBV2
clone size: -
D gene: -

CDR3 DNA: TGTGCCATCAGTGGCCCCACGGGAGATACGCAGTATTTT
CDR3 protein: CAISGPTGDTQYF
J gene: TRBJ2-3
V gene: TRBV10-3
clone size: -
D gene: -

CDR3 DNA: TGTGCCTCGCGGGCGTTAGGGCATGGCTACACCTTC
CDR3 protein: CASRALGHGYTF
J gene: TRBJ1-2
V gene: TRBV30
clone size: -
D gene: -

CDR3 DNA: TGTGCCAGCTCACCCGGCGGAGGAATCTCTGGGGCCAACGTCCTGACTTTC
CDR3 protein: CASSPGGGISGANVLTF
J gene: TRBJ2-6
V gene: TRBV18
clone size: -
D gene: -